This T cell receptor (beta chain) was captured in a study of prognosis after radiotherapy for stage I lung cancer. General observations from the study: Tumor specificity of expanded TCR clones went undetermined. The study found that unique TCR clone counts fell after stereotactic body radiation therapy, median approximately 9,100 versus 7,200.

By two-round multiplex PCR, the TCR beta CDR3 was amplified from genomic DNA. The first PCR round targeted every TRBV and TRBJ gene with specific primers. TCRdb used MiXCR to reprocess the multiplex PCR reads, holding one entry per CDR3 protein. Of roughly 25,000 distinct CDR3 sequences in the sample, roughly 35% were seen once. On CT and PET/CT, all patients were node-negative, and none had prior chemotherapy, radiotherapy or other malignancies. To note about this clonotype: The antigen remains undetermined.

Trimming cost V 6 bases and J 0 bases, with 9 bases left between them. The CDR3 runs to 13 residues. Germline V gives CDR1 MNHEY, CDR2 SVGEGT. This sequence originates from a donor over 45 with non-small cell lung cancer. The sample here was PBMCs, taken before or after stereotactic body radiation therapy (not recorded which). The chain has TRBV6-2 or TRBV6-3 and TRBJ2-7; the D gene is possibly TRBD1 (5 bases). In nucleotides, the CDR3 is TGTGCCAGCAGAGGGGCGAGCTCCTACGAGCAGTACTTC. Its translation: CASRGASSYEQYF.